A selection of T cell receptor beta chains follows, all from one sample in a study of blood T cells in healthy people across ages. TCRdb re-derived calls from the 5' RACE reads in MiXCR, one entry per CDR3 protein. The repertoire has about a million distinct CDR3 sequences, 51% of them found once; the top ten carry around a fifth. Input material: blood. Receptor source: a woman aged 55-69 years in good health. Both conserved end residues are part of each CDR3. A D gene is named only where the DNA matches it firmly. Clone size is stated in some rows and not others, as once, few, many or a class when expanded.

clone_size: -; d_call: -; j_call: TRBJ2-3; v_call: TRBV6-5; cdr3_nt: TGTGCCAGCGGTTTGCGGCAAACCACAGATACGCAGTATTTT; cdr3_aa: CASGLRQTTDTQYF
clone_size: -; d_call: -; j_call: TRBJ2-7; v_call: TRBV29-1; cdr3_nt: TGCAGCGTTGATGACAAAGACTACGAGCAGTACTTC; cdr3_aa: CSVDDKDYEQYF
clone_size: -; d_call: TRBD2; j_call: TRBJ2-1; v_call: TRBV28; cdr3_nt: TGTGCCAGCACCGAGTCCGGGACTAGAGGTTACAATGAGCAGTTCTTC; cdr3_aa: CASTESGTRGYNEQFF
clone_size: -; d_call: -; j_call: TRBJ1-4; v_call: TRBV15; cdr3_nt: TGTGCCACCAGCAGAGATGTAGCAGAAAAACTGTTTTTT; cdr3_aa: CATSRDVAEKLFF
clone_size: once; d_call: TRBD1; j_call: TRBJ1-3; v_call: TRBV7-8; cdr3_nt: TGTGCCAGCAGCAAATCTACCGGGACAGGCTCTGGAAACACCATATATTTT; cdr3_aa: CASSKSTGTGSGNTIYF
clone_size: -; d_call: TRBD1; j_call: TRBJ1-2; v_call: TRBV10-3; cdr3_nt: TGTGCCATCAGGGGAGGGACAGGCATTAACTATGGCTACACCTTC; cdr3_aa: CAIRGGTGINYGYTF
clone_size: -; d_call: -; j_call: TRBJ2-5; v_call: TRBV7-6; cdr3_nt: TGTGCCAGCAGCACCCACCCGCCAAGGTTCAGAGAGACCCAGTACTTC; cdr3_aa: CASSTHPPRFRETQYF
clone_size: -; d_call: -; j_call: TRBJ2-7; v_call: TRBV14; cdr3_nt: TGTGCCAGCAGCCAAAGTCGGTACGAGCAGTACTTC; cdr3_aa: CASSQSRYEQYF
clone_size: few; d_call: -; j_call: TRBJ2-1; v_call: TRBV20-1; cdr3_nt: TGCAGTGCAATACCCGGTCGGGGAGAGCAGTTCTTC; cdr3_aa: CSAIPGRGEQFF
clone_size: once; d_call: TRBD1; j_call: TRBJ2-3; v_call: TRBV20-1; cdr3_nt: TGCAGTGCTAGACAGACAGGGAAGGCAGATACGCAGTATTTT; cdr3_aa: CSARQTGKADTQYF
clone_size: -; d_call: TRBD2; j_call: TRBJ2-7; v_call: TRBV2; cdr3_nt: TGTGCCAGCACAAGGACTAGCGGGAGCGAGCAGTACTTC; cdr3_aa: CASTRTSGSEQYF
clone_size: -; d_call: -; j_call: TRBJ1-2; v_call: TRBV5-1; cdr3_nt: TGCGCCAGCAGCGTGGCGGGATACTATGGCTACACCTTC; cdr3_aa: CASSVAGYYGYTF
clone_size: -; d_call: TRBD2; j_call: TRBJ2-7; v_call: TRBV6-2/TRBV6-3; cdr3_nt: TGTGCCAGCAGGGGAGCGGGAATACACTCCTACGAGCAGTACTTC; cdr3_aa: CASRGAGIHSYEQYF
clone_size: few; d_call: -; j_call: TRBJ2-3; v_call: TRBV4-1; cdr3_nt: TGCGCCAGCAGCCAAGGGGTACCAGATACGCAGTATTTT; cdr3_aa: CASSQGVPDTQYF
clone_size: -; d_call: -; j_call: TRBJ2-7; v_call: TRBV28; cdr3_nt: TGTGCCAGCAGTTTAGACAGTTATTACGAGCAGTACTTC; cdr3_aa: CASSLDSYYEQYF
clone_size: many; d_call: TRBD2; j_call: TRBJ2-3; v_call: TRBV7-2; cdr3_nt: TGTGCCAGCAGCCCACTAGCGGGAGGGCAAGCAGATACGCAGTATTTT; cdr3_aa: CASSPLAGGQADTQYF
clone_size: -; d_call: -; j_call: TRBJ1-1; v_call: TRBV6-6; cdr3_nt: TGTGCCAGCAGTTACGACGCAGGGACCACTGAAGCTTTCTTT; cdr3_aa: CASSYDAGTTEAFF
clone_size: once; d_call: -; j_call: TRBJ2-6; v_call: TRBV24-1; cdr3_nt: TGTGCCACCAGTGACCCAAACGGACGGGCTGGGGCCAACGTCCTGACTTTC; cdr3_aa: CATSDPNGRAGANVLTF
clone_size: -; d_call: TRBD1; j_call: TRBJ2-1; v_call: TRBV28; cdr3_nt: TGTGCCAGCAGTTTATTGGAAGGGACAGGGGAACGGGATGAGCAGTTCTTC; cdr3_aa: CASSLLEGTGERDEQFF
clone_size: once; d_call: TRBD1; j_call: TRBJ2-5; v_call: TRBV5-1; cdr3_nt: TGCGCCAGCAACCCCACAGGGGGGAATGAGCAGTACTTC; cdr3_aa: CASNPTGGNEQYF
clone_size: few; d_call: -; j_call: TRBJ1-4; v_call: TRBV20-1; cdr3_nt: TGCAGTGCTAGAGATCAGGGCGGAAAACTGTTTTTT; cdr3_aa: CSARDQGGKLFF
clone_size: few; d_call: TRBD1; j_call: TRBJ2-3; v_call: TRBV7-9; cdr3_nt: TGTGCCAGCAGCATCGGACAGGGGTCCACAGATACGCAGTATTTT; cdr3_aa: CASSIGQGSTDTQYF
clone_size: few; d_call: TRBD2; j_call: TRBJ2-7; v_call: TRBV5-6; cdr3_nt: TGTGCCAGCAGCATTAAGGGGTGGACAACGGAACTACTAGCGGAATACGAGCAGTACTTC; cdr3_aa: CASSIKGWTTELLAEYEQYF
clone_size: few; d_call: -; j_call: TRBJ2-5; v_call: TRBV29-1; cdr3_nt: TGCAGCGTGAACCCCTCGGGTCAGGGCCGAGAGACCCAGTACTTC; cdr3_aa: CSVNPSGQGRETQYF
clone_size: few; d_call: -; j_call: TRBJ2-6; v_call: TRBV10-3; cdr3_nt: TGTGCCATCAGGCGGGACTCTGGGGCCAACGTCCTGACTTTC; cdr3_aa: CAIRRDSGANVLTF
clone_size: few; d_call: -; j_call: TRBJ2-7; v_call: TRBV2; cdr3_nt: TGTGCCAGCAGTGAGTTGACTACCTACGAGCAGTACTTC; cdr3_aa: CASSELTTYEQYF
clone_size: -; d_call: -; j_call: TRBJ2-5; v_call: TRBV28; cdr3_nt: TGTGCCAGCAGTTTAAAGGTCGCCAGGGTTTTTCGAGAGACCCAGTACTTC; cdr3_aa: CASSLKVARVFRETQYF
clone_size: -; d_call: -; j_call: TRBJ2-2; v_call: TRBV5-1; cdr3_nt: TGCACCAGCAGCTTGGCCTCCGGAACCACCGGGGAGCTGTTTTTT; cdr3_aa: CTSSLASGTTGELFF
clone_size: -; d_call: -; j_call: TRBJ2-3; v_call: TRBV3-1; cdr3_nt: TGTGCCAGCAGCCAGTGGCAGGCAGATACGCAGTATTTT; cdr3_aa: CASSQWQADTQYF
clone_size: -; d_call: -; j_call: TRBJ1-2; v_call: TRBV3-1; cdr3_nt: TGTGCCAGCAGCCCCGGCAGGGAGAGCTATGGCTACACCTTC; cdr3_aa: CASSPGRESYGYTF
clone_size: -; d_call: TRBD2; j_call: TRBJ2-1; v_call: TRBV6-5; cdr3_nt: TGTGCCAGCAGCCGATTAGGGACTAGCGGGTATGAGCAGTTCTTC; cdr3_aa: CASSRLGTSGYEQFF
clone_size: -; d_call: TRBD1; j_call: TRBJ1-4; v_call: TRBV20-1; cdr3_nt: TGCAGTGCTACTTACAGGGGAACTAATGAAAAACTGTTTTTT; cdr3_aa: CSATYRGTNEKLFF
clone_size: -; d_call: TRBD2; j_call: TRBJ2-6; v_call: TRBV5-5; cdr3_nt: TGTGCCAGCAGCGGGCTAGCGGGTGTCGGGGCCAACGTCCTGACTTTC; cdr3_aa: CASSGLAGVGANVLTF
clone_size: once; d_call: -; j_call: TRBJ2-5; v_call: TRBV7-2; cdr3_nt: TGTGCCAGCAGCTTAGTGCGCGGGGTCCAAGGGACCCAGTACTTC; cdr3_aa: CASSLVRGVQGTQYF
clone_size: -; d_call: TRBD2; j_call: TRBJ2-3; v_call: TRBV2; cdr3_nt: TGTACCGCGTCGACTAGCGGGAGGTATACGCAGTATTTT; cdr3_aa: CTASTSGRYTQYF
clone_size: few; d_call: TRBD2; j_call: TRBJ2-3; v_call: TRBV28; cdr3_nt: TGTGCCAGTAGAACGGGGGGGGGCACAGATACGCAGTATTTT; cdr3_aa: CASRTGGGTDTQYF